The 8 T cell receptor beta chains listed next were all sequenced from one sample in a study of cytomegalovirus exposure and HLA in healthy donors. 13 Jbeta primers and 60 Vbeta primers were used for the PCR. The assay was immunoSEQ multiplex PCR, and TCRdb's table has in-frame clones only and misses some. The data show approximately 130,000 clones, with approximately 85% seen just once and about 7% held by the top ten. Source material: PBMCs. These receptors were obtained from a woman aged 25 to 39 in good health and CMV-seropositive.

The chain is built from TRBV12-5 and TRBJ1-6; D ambiguous. CDR3 size: 16 residues. Germline V gene lookup returns CDR1 LGHNT and CDR2 FRNRAP. The V and J ends lost 7 bases and 0 bases respectively, with 13 bases between them. The CDR3 DNA is TGTGCTAGTGCCCCCCCTAAAAGCTCCTATAATTCACCCCTCCACTTT. It codes for CASAPPKSSYNSPLHF.

The CDR3 loop reads CASSWTGGTGELFF. DNA for the CDR3: TGCGCCAGCAGCTGGACAGGGGGAACCGGGGAGCTGTTTTTT. The V gene is TRBV5-1, the J gene TRBJ2-2, with TRBD1 matching 10 bases. The CDR3 is made up of 14 amino acids. V dropped 3 bases and J dropped 5; count of bases not matched to a gene: 1. Germline V gene data show CDR1 as SGHRS and CDR2 as YFSETQ.

This clone came up a few times. The rearrangement joins TRBV18 to TRBJ2-3; 8 bases line up with TRBD2. Germline V gene lookup returns CDR1 KGHSH and CDR2 LQKENI. The V segment lost 5 bases and the J segment 1 base; nucleotides outside the gene matches: 5. The CDR3 is 15 residues long. CDR3 loop: CASSLAGWGTDTQYF. CDR3 DNA: TGTGCCAGCTCATTAGCGGGATGGGGCACAGATACGCAGTATTTT.

The V call is TRBV28, the J call TRBJ2-7, with 8 positions matching TRBD2. Germline-derived CDR1 and CDR2 are MDHEN and SYDVKM. J lost 2 bases, V lost 4 bases, and 7 bases had no gene match. The CDR3 totals 15 residues. The chain's CDR3 is CASSSGGAGAYEQYF. The CDR3 DNA reads TGTGCCAGCAGTTCGGGGGGAGCGGGAGCCTACGAGCAGTACTTC.

The chain uses TRBV6-1 and TRBJ1-4, with D perhaps TRBD1 (5 bases). There are 14 residues in the CDR3. The V gene lost 6 bases and the J gene lost 5 bases, with 13 bases spanning the gap. Germline CDR1 is MNHNS and CDR2 is SASEGT. CDR3 residues: CASSPQGGNEKLFF. The CDR3 nucleotides are TGTGCCAGCAGCCCTCAGGGTGGGAATGAAAAACTGTTTTTT.

This clone was counted between two and nine times. The rearrangement uses TRBV6-1 and TRBJ1-3, with no clear D. Germline CDR1 is MNHNS and CDR2 is SASEGT. Deletions cut 4 bases from V and 3 bases from J, with 7 bases between. This CDR3 comprises 13 residues. The CDR3 protein is CASSAGSGNTIYF. For the CDR3, the DNA is TGTGCCAGCAGTGCCGGGAGTGGAAACACCATATATTTT.

The CDR3 nucleotides are TGTGCCAGCAGGGGGGGGGTGCCGATCCAAGAGACCCAGTACTTC. It yields the protein CASRGGVPIQETQYF. The rearrangement uses TRBV21-1 and TRBJ2-5; TRBD2 was called by the table and not checked on the DNA. TRBV21-1 is tagged as a pseudogene. The CDR3 sequence is 15 residues long.

The chain joins TRBV18 to TRBJ2-7, with D perhaps matching TRBD2 (5 bases). Germline assignment: CDR1 KGHSH and CDR2 LQKENI. The CDR3 is made up of 16 amino acids. The V and J ends lost 3 bases and 5 bases respectively, with 20 bases between them. The DNA of the CDR3 is TGTGCCAGCTCACCGCTAAGGACCCGGGGAGCCAACGAGCAGTACTTC. It yields the protein CASSPLRTRGANEQYF.